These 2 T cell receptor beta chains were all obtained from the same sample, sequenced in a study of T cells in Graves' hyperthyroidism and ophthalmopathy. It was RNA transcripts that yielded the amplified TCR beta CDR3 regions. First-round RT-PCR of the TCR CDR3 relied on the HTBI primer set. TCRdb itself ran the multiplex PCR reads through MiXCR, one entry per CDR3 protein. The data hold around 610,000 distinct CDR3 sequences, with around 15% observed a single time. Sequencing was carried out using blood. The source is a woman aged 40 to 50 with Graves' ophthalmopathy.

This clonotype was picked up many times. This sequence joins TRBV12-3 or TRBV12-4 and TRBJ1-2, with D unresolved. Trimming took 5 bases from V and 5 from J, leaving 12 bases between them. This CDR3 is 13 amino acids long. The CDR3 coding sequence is TGTGCCAGCAGTACGACGGGAGGATATGGCTACACCTTC. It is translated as CASSTTGGYGYTF.

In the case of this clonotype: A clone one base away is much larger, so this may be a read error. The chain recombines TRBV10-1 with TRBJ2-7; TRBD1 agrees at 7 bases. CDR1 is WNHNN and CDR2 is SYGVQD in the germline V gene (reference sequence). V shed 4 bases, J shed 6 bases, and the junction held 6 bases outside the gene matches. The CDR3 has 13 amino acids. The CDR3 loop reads CASSVDRRREQYF. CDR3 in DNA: TGCGCCAGCAGTGTGGACAGGCGGCGCGAGCAGTACTTC.